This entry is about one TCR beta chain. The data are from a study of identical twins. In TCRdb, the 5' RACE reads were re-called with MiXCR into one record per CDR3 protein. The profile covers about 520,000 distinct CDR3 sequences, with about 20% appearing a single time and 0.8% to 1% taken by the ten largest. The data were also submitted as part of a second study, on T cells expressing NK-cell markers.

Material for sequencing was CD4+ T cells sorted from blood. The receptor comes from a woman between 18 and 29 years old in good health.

CDR3 bases: TGTGCCATCAATGGTGCCGGTCAGCAGTACTTC. Translating gives CAINGAGQQYF. The rearrangement links TRBV10-3 to TRBJ2-7; D remains ambiguous. CDR3 size: 11 residues. In germline, CDR1 is ENHRY, CDR2 SYGVKD. Trimming took off 7 bases at V and 8 bases at J, with 12 bases between the two ends.